This T cell receptor beta chain was recovered during a study of fetal regulatory T cell absence and autoimmunity listed by TCRdb under 2017. With respect to the entire study: Autoimmunity of the exocrine pancreas was seen in the IPEX patients even though clinical diabetes was absent. The full study reports these points: The oligoclonal enrichment was interpreted as support for antigen-driven autoimmunity occurring in the pancreas before birth in IPEX syndrome. Cord blood and pancreas had broadly similar TRB gene family usage, which resembled published neonatal and adult repertoires. Significant oligoclonal enrichment of the TCR compartment was observed in pancreas versus cord blood, with some top clones enriched more than 95-fold.

Regarding this clone: The target of this receptor is not known. The sample holds no much larger clone one base away, and base qualities are not on file.

Genomic DNA from frozen pancreas tissue was processed for repertoire sequencing. The DNeasy Blood and Tissue Kit was used to extract roughly 2-3.1 ug of genomic DNA from either umbilical cord blood or frozen pancreas. On the immunoSEQ human TCRbeta survey platform, a two-step multiplex PCR amplified and barcoded the TCRbeta CDR3 regions. Libraries were sequenced on Illumina instruments, and IgH from the same samples was sequenced in parallel. The study's processing was this. Raw reads were filtered against IMGT V, D, J definitions and binned by a nearest-neighbor algorithm to remove PCR and sequencing errors. Clones were defined by identical nucleotide sequence; differential abundance between tissues used per-clone Fisher exact tests with pFDR threshold p<0.01. Clones with frequencies too low for statistical inference were excluded by a minimum inclusion filter of 10 in either sample. Pairwise clonal comparisons used the immunoSEQ Analyzer, and gene family usage was assessed with IMGT tools. Here the immuneACCESS table is served through TCRdb, limited to in-frame sequences with V and J called. Missing clones are a known gap in these copies; in checked studies unresolved V genes cover under half, and the rest lacks a known reason. V and J calls and clone size follow that table, whereas D and trimming were derived from the DNA. The sample has roughly 95,000 clones on record, around 72% of them singletons. The ten largest clones represent just under 2% of the sample.

The CDR3 contains 14 residues, cysteine and phenylalanine counted. The entry retains the CDR3 DNA only, 42 bases that are in frame from base 1. Trimming removed 1 base from V and 0 bases from J, leaving 8 bases between the germline ends. Taken from the germline V gene (reference sequence), the CDR1 and CDR2 loops are SGHNT and YYREEE. The source material was pancreas tissue. The receptor's source is a male donor with IPEX syndrome. The sequence is built from TRBV5-4 and TRBJ2-7; no D gene call is confident. The CDR3 loop reads CASSLSLDSYEQYF. The DNA sequence is as follows: TGTGCCAGCAGCTTGTCTTTAGACTCCTACGAGCAGTACTTC. Reference TRBV5-4 and TRBJ2-7 genes cover what lies past the CDR3, so the full variable domain is ETGVTQSPTHLIKTRGQQVTLRCSSQSGHNTVSWYQQALGQGPQFIFQYYREEENGRGNFPPRFSGLQFPNYSSELNVNALELDDSALYLCASSLSLDSYEQYFGPGTRLTVT.